Listed below are T cell receptor beta chains from one sample, sequenced in a study of PD-L1 blockade in urothelial cancer. Sequenced by immunoSEQ multiplex PCR; TCRdb stores in-frame clones only, minus some. This table holds roughly 90,000 clones, more than 90% found once. Source: PBMCs, taken around atezolizumab (anti-PD-L1) treatment. The receptor source for this set is a man aged 55 to 70 with urothelial cancer. The CDR3 runs from the conserved cysteine through the conserved F or W.

V gene	J gene	CDR3 length	CDR3 protein
TRBV7-2	TRBJ2-5	16	CASSLALSGGQETQYF
TRBV2	TRBJ2-3	14	CASRLAGFTDARYF
TRBV5-1	TRBJ2-7	15	CASSLGVTSSYEQYF
TRBV30	TRBJ1-6	15	CAWTGADLNNSPLHF
TRBV30	TRBJ1-1	12	CAWSGQGGEAFF
TRBV5-1	TRBJ2-5	16	CASSLGQGGRIETQYF
TRBV2	TRBJ2-5	13	CASRRGAGVTQYF
TRBV7-8	TRBJ2-7	15	CASSLAGGGSYEQYF
TRBV4-2	TRBJ2-1	16	CASSQDVRGSHNEQFF
TRBV9	TRBJ2-3	15	CASSVDGGASDTQYF
TRBV7-6	TRBJ2-5	12	CASSLDSETQYF
TRBV10-2	TRBJ1-1	12	CASSLGQVEAFF
TRBV5-4	TRBJ1-4	16	CASSLDRGGTNEKLFF
TRBV4-3	TRBJ1-2	14	CASSQDRGTDGYTF
TRBV9	TRBJ1-1	13	CASSVAPEREAFF
TRBV4-1	TRBJ2-6	16	CASSRSQAPGANVLTF
TRBV9	TRBJ2-5	14	CASSPRADTETQYF
TRBV11-2	TRBJ2-7	13	CASSRTGDYEQYF
TRBV30	TRBJ2-1	14	CAWSLGRPQNEQFF
TRBV5-4	TRBJ2-7	13	CASGGTPAYEQYF
TRBV15	TRBJ2-5	16	CATSNWTGGFQETQYF
TRBV19	TRBJ2-7	13	CASSGTGEREQYF
TRBV28	TRBJ1-2	11	CASTTGGGYTF
TRBV6-5	TRBJ1-2	14	CASSYSTNRAGYTF
TRBV5-4	TRBJ2-3	16	CASSLAKRGSTDTQYF
TRBV28	TRBJ2-3	18	CASWDRGLKRNRTDTQYF
TRBV30	TRBJ2-7	13	CALCTLSSYEQYF
TRBV4-1	TRBJ2-7	17	CASSQASGTGGFYEQYF
TRBV5-4	TRBJ2-1	15	CASSSSGGAYNEQFF
TRBV5-4	TRBJ2-1	14	CASSSGQGGMGQFF
TRBV6-5	TRBJ2-1	14	CASSPGLVHNEQFF
TRBV5-1	TRBJ1-6	13	CASSLAARDPLHF
TRBV6-5	TRBJ2-7	13	CASSNGVSYEQYF
TRBV5-4	TRBJ2-7	16	CASSLGAGGASYEQYF
TRBV6-1	TRBJ1-6	13	CASDPGMSSPLHF
TRBV21-1	TRBJ1-1	14	CASSRRAVDTEAFF
TRBV2	TRBJ2-2	18	CASRGDRGERFNTGELFF
TRBV10-1	TRBJ1-5	14	CASRDRVVIQPQHF
TRBV2	TRBJ2-2	15	CASSGLWEGTGELFF
TRBV21-1	TRBJ2-3	18	CASSIRKTSGKSTDTQYF
TRBV10-1	TRBJ2-7	13	CASSEAAGSQQYF
TRBV1	TRBJ2-3	19	CTSSRTSGRKVVRGDTQYF
TRBV9	TRBJ1-5	13	CASSPRGDAPQHF
TRBV4-1	TRBJ2-5	14	CASSQDGGGETQYF
TRBV6-5	TRBJ1-1	13	CASSYILNTEAFF
TRBV29-1	TRBJ2-7	13	CSVRTGSSYEQYF
TRBV11-2	TRBJ1-2	13	CASSLGGNYGYTF
TRBV19	TRBJ2-1	14	CASSMQGTTGEQFF